What follows are 4 T cell receptor beta chains derived from one specimen sequenced in a study of shared clonotypes between healthy human individuals. Assay: immunoSEQ multiplex PCR; the TCRdb copy retains only in-frame clones and omits some. The sample lists around 340,000 clones, roughly 80% occurring once. The source material was memory CD4+ T cells sorted from blood. Regarding subset: CD45RA-negative fraction. The receptors come from a young man in good health.

The chain has TRBV4-3 and TRBJ1-6; D not resolved. Germline assignment: CDR1 LGHNA and CDR2 YSLEER. Trimming pared 0 bases from V and 8 bases from J, leaving 5 bases between. CDR3 size: 13 residues. The CDR3 DNA reads TGCGCCAGCAGCCAAGATTGGGATTCACCCCTCCACTTT. Translating it yields CASSQDWDSPLHF.

The V gene is TRBV30, the J gene TRBJ1-4; D is perhaps TRBD1 (5 bases). The V end was cut by 6 bases, the J end by 2 bases, with 13 bases between. The CDR3 runs to 14 residues. Germline CDR1 GTSNPN, CDR2 SVGIG (reference sequence). CDR3 protein: CACRKGSTNEKLFF. As DNA, the CDR3 is TGTGCCTGCCGTAAGGGGAGTACTAATGAAAAACTGTTTTTT. Complete variable domain (other parts from reference TRBV30 and TRBJ1-4): SQTIHQWPATLVQPVGSPLSLECTVEGTSNPNLYWYRQAAGRGLQLLFYSVGIGQISSEVPQNLSASRPQDRQFILSSKKLLLSDSGFYLCACRKGSTNEKLFFGSGTQLSVL.

This clone was seen only once. The chain recombines TRBV19 with TRBJ1-4; no clear D gene. Trimming took 2 bases from V and 5 from J, leaving 6 bases between them. Per germline, CDR1 LNHDA and CDR2 SQIVND (reference sequence). The CDR3 extends over 13 amino acids. The CDR3 loop reads CASSILRNEKLFF. CDR3 in DNA: TGTGCCAGTAGTATATTAAGGAATGAAAAACTGTTTTTT.

This rearrangement joins TRBV6-1 to TRBJ1-1; no clear D. Looked up from germline, CDR1 is MNHNS and CDR2 is SASEGT. V lost 5 bases to trimming and J lost 4 bases, with 8 bases between them. The CDR3 spans 12 residues. Written as DNA, the CDR3 is TGTGCCAGCAGTCTAAGATCCACTGAAGCTTTCTTT. Its protein product is CASSLRSTEAFF.